The 2 T cell receptor beta chains given below trace back to one sample, sequenced in a study of low-dose radiotherapy and immunotherapy resistance in tumors. Time point denoted: after trial treatment. Treatment defined: LDRT plus nivolumab, ipilimumab, low-dose cyclophosphamide and aspirin (RACIN trial). TRAV- and TRBV-specific primers, spanning alpha and beta chains, primed first-strand cDNA. It was with a constant-region primer and a V-primer adapter that TCRs were amplified over around 20 PCR cycles. Via MiXCR, TCRdb re-called the reads, giving one row per CDR3 protein. The data contain 60,000 or so distinct CDR3 sequences, about 25% of them singletons. Source: PBMCs, taken after low-dose radiotherapy plus immunotherapy. Receptors originate from a male donor with prostate cancer.

This clonotype showed up just a few times. V gene TRBV2 combines with J gene TRBJ2-7, with 7 bases matching TRBD1. From germline, CDR1 is SNHLY and CDR2 FYNNEI. The CDR3 is made up of 13 amino acids. The V segment lost 6 bases and the J segment 5 bases; nucleotides outside the gene matches: 7. The CDR3 here is CASRDNRGHEQYF. CDR3 DNA: TGTGCCAGCAGAGACAACAGGGGCCACGAGCAGTACTTC. The whole variable domain, remainder taken from reference TRBV2 and TRBJ2-7, is EPEVTQTPSHQVTQMGQEVILRCVPISNHLYFYWYRQILGQKVEFLVSFYNNEISEKSEIFDDQFSVERPDGSNFTLKIRSTKLEDSAMYFCASRDNRGHEQYFGPGTRLTVT.

This clonotype occurred many times. This rearrangement joins TRBV6-2 or TRBV6-3 to TRBJ1-2, with D perhaps TRBD1 (6 bases). V lost 5 bases and J 4 bases, leaving 20 bases between the germline ends. Germline values: CDR1 MNHEY, CDR2 SVGEGT. The CDR3 is made up of 16 amino acids. In DNA, the CDR3 is TGTGCCAGCAGTCTGGGGGCGCAGGCCCCCTTCTATGGCTACACCTTC. Residues: CASSLGAQAPFYGYTF.